This T cell receptor (beta chain) was obtained from a study of cytomegalovirus exposure and HLA in healthy donors. PCR primers comprised 60 Vbeta and 13 Jbeta primers. Assay used: immunoSEQ multiplex PCR; TCRdb lists only in-frame clones, some missing. The table records approximately 160,000 clones, around 82% of them present only once. There are a few counts of this clone. Antigen: not known. CDR1 and CDR2 from the germline V gene are SGHDT and YYEEEE. V lost 4 bases, J lost 6 bases, and 2 bases stayed unmatched. The CDR3 sequence is 13 residues long. Findings of the study overall: The study recorded 150 to 200 TCR beta chains that were cytomegalovirus-associated. Sequencing probably produced one cluster of sequence variants that were highly shared. TCR beta chain V- and J-gene trimming was linked, in a later analysis, to a missense variant in DCLRE1C. By HLA locus, TCR association rates varied in a later analysis, with DRB1 showing the most and HLA-C the fewest.

The V and J genes are TRBV5-6 and TRBJ1-4; 8 bases align to TRBD1. Sequencing input: PBMCs. This clonotype was sampled from a boy younger than 10 in good health and CMV-seronegative. This chain's CDR3 is CASSPTGDEKLFF. The DNA for the CDR3 is TGTGCCAGCAGCCCGACAGGGGATGAAAAACTGTTTTTT.